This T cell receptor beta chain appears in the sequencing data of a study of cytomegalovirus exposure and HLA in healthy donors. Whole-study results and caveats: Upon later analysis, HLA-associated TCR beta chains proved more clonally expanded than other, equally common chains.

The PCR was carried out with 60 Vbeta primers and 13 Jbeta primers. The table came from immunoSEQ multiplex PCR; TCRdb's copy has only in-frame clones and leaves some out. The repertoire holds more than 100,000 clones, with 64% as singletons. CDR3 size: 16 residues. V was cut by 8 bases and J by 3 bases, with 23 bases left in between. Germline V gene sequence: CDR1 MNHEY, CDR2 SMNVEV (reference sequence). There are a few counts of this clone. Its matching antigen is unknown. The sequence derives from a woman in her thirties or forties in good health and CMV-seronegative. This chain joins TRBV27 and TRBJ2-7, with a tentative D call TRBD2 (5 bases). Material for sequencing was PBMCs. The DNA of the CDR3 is TGTGCCAGCGGCCCCTGGGGAATGGGAGACCTCTACGAGCAGTACTTC. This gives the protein CASGPWGMGDLYEQYF.